These 9 T cell receptor beta chains originate from one sample sequenced in a study of blood T cell repertoires in COVID-19. Sequenced by immunoSEQ multiplex PCR; TCRdb stores in-frame clones only, minus some. The sample records approximately 160,000 clones, around four fifths being singletons. Sequencing input: PBMCs or T cells enriched from blood (not recorded which). Receptor source: a woman aged 45 to 65 in a cohort exposed to, infected with or recovered from COVID-19 (not recorded which).

The J gene is TRBJ2-2, the V gene TRBV5-1; 8 nucleotides match TRBD2. V shed 5 bases and J 3 bases; nucleotides not matched to a gene: 6. Germline V lookup: CDR1 SGHRS, CDR2 YFSETQ. The CDR3 runs to 15 residues. For the CDR3, the DNA is TGCGCCAGCAGGGGTGCGGGGGGCGACACCGGGGAGCTGTTTTTT. This gives the protein CASRGAGGDTGELFF. The whole variable domain, remainder taken from reference TRBV5-1 and TRBJ2-2, is KAGVTQTPRYLIKTRGQQVTLSCSPISGHRSVSWYQQTPGQGLQFLFEYFSETQRNKGNFPGRFSGRQFSNSRSEMNVSTLELGDSALYLCASRGAGGDTGELFFGEGSRLTVL.

The CDR3 protein is CASSQDLWEETQYF. The CDR3 coding sequence is TGTGCCAGCAGCCAAGATCTGTGGGAGGAGACCCAGTACTTC. The V gene is TRBV14, the J gene TRBJ2-5; tentative D call: TRBD2 (5 bases). Looked up from germline, CDR1 is SGHDN and CDR2 is FVKESK. This CDR3 has 14 residues. Trimming left V 0 bases short and J 5 bases short, with 10 bases between.

The V call is TRBV5-1, the J call TRBJ2-5; 7 bases match TRBD2. The germline V gene has CDR1 SGHRS and CDR2 YFSETQ. V gave up 4 bases and J gave up 0 bases; unmatched junction bases: 9. The CDR3 runs 16 residues. DNA for the CDR3: TGCGCCAGCAGCCCGGCGGCGGGGGTGCACCAAGAGACCCAGTACTTC. It codes for CASSPAAGVHQETQYF.

This sequence joins TRBV15 and TRBJ1-4, with D possibly TRBD1 on 6 matching bases. The germline V gene has CDR1 LNHNV and CDR2 YYDKDF (reference sequence). The CDR3 loop spans 14 amino acids. V lost 4 bases and J 5 bases, leaving 11 bases between the germline ends. The CDR3 nucleotides read TGTGCCACCAGCACGGTCAGGGGAAATGAAAAACTGTTTTTT. The encoded protein is CATSTVRGNEKLFF.

V and J are TRBV7-9 and TRBJ2-1; 8 nucleotides line up with TRBD2. The germline V gene encodes CDR1 SEHNR and CDR2 FQNEAQ (reference sequence). CDR3 length: 14 amino acids. V lost 3 bases, J lost 6 bases, and 4 bases stayed unmatched. CDR3 in amino acids: CASSLGGRSNEQFF. The CDR3 DNA reads as TGTGCCAGCAGCTTGGGCGGGAGGAGCAATGAGCAGTTCTTC.

This clone came up a few times. Here the CDR3 DNA reads TGTGCCAGCAGTTTGTATGGGACTAGCGGGAGCCTATTGAGCAGCGAGCAGTACTTC. It encodes CASSLYGTSGSLLSSEQYF. This chain connects TRBV27 to TRBJ2-7, with 14 bases fitting TRBD2. CDR1 MNHEY and CDR2 SMNVEV come from the germline V gene (reference sequence). The CDR3 has 19 amino acids. J was trimmed by 6 bases and V by 3 bases; bases with no gene match: 16.

Details on this clone: A much larger clone sits a single nucleotide away, making a read error possible. The same CDR3 is also encoded by other DNA sequences in this sample. The chain couples TRBV11-2 to TRBJ1-1; D uncertain. The V gene lost 3 bases and the J gene lost 1 base, with 6 bases spanning the gap. Looked up from germline, CDR1 is SGHAT and CDR2 is FQNNGV. There are 13 residues in the CDR3. The CDR3 DNA sequence: TGTGCCAGCAGCTTTAATCGGAACACTGAAGCTTTCTTT. It is translated as CASSFNRNTEAFF.

The chain couples TRBV5-1 to TRBJ1-1; D might be TRBD1 (5 bases). This CDR3 comprises 17 residues. Trimming shortened V by 0 bases and J by 0 bases, and 15 bases separated the two germline ends. The germline CDR1 and CDR2 sequences are SGHRS and YFSETQ. DNA for the CDR3: TGCGCCAGCAGCTTGGGGGGCGCAGGGCGGATGAACACTGAAGCTTTCTTT. This gives the protein CASSLGGAGRMNTEAFF.

The genes are TRBV28 and TRBJ1-5, with a possible D match to TRBD1 (5 bases). This CDR3 contains 15 residues. V lost 2 bases and J 4 bases, leaving 12 bases between the germline ends. CDR1 and CDR2 from the germline V gene are MDHEN and SYDVKM. Here the CDR3 DNA reads TGTGCCAGCAGTTTAGAAAGGGCAGGGAATCAGCCCCAGCATTTT. Translated, it gives CASSLERAGNQPQHF.